What follows are 7 T cell receptor beta chains derived from one specimen sequenced in a study of blood T cell repertoires in COVID-19. TCRdb keeps only in-frame clones here, not all; method: immunoSEQ multiplex PCR. The table lists 150,000 to 200,000 clones, roughly 87% of them singletons. The specimen was PBMCs or T cells enriched from blood (not recorded which). The receptors come from a human donor with acute COVID-19. The donor label of this sample is uncertain.

This clone was picked up a small number of times. The V and J genes are TRBV18 and TRBJ1-1; D is unresolved. Looked up from germline, CDR1 is KGHSH and CDR2 is LQKENI. There are 15 residues in the CDR3. V was shortened by 3 bases and J by 1 base, with 12 bases between the two germline ends. The CDR3 reads CASSPLGRENTEAFF. DNA for the CDR3: TGTGCCAGCTCACCCCTCGGCCGGGAGAACACTGAAGCTTTCTTT.

CDR3 DNA: TGTGCCAGCAGCGTCTCGATTGGTGCGGCGAGCGGAAACACCATATATTTT. Translation: CASSVSIGAASGNTIYF. The chain employs TRBV9 and TRBJ1-3; D is unclear. This CDR3 contains 17 residues. With 2 bases removed from V and 4 bases from J, the gap between germline ends came to 19 bases. The germline V gene has CDR1 SGDLS and CDR2 YYNGEE.

The chain joins TRBV4-1 to TRBJ1-6; D is unresolved. CDR3 length: 17 residues. In germline, CDR1 is MGHRA, CDR2 YSYEKL. Trimming took 0 bases from V and 0 from J, leaving 9 bases between them. CDR3 bases: TGCGCCAGCAGCCAAGATTACAGAAGCTCCTATAATTCACCCCTCCACTTT. Translated, it gives CASSQDYRSSYNSPLHF.

The rearrangement links TRBV5-1 to TRBJ1-4; D gene ambiguous. This CDR3 has 15 residues. V was pared by 2 bases and J by 5 bases, with 13 bases between. Germline CDR1 is SGHRS and CDR2 is YFSETQ. The CDR3 DNA sequence: TGCGCCAGCAGCTTATCGGGGTACGGGAATGAAAAACTGTTTTTT. It encodes CASSLSGYGNEKLFF. Full variable domain (remainder filled in from reference TRBV5-1 and TRBJ1-4): KAGVTQTPRYLIKTRGQQVTLSCSPISGHRSVSWYQQTPGQGLQFLFEYFSETQRNKGNFPGRFSGRQFSNSRSEMNVSTLELGDSALYLCASSLSGYGNEKLFFGSGTQLSVL.

CDR3 loop: CASSPSGVSADTQYF. The CDR3 coding sequence is TGTGCCAGTAGTCCGTCAGGGGTGTCAGCAGATACGCAGTATTTT. This rearrangement joins TRBV19 to TRBJ2-3; the D gene is possibly TRBD1 (6 bases). The CDR3 extends over 15 amino acids. The V gene lost 5 bases and the J gene lost 4 bases, with 16 bases spanning the gap. Germline V gene lookup returns CDR1 LNHDA and CDR2 SQIVND (reference sequence).

This rearrangement joins TRBV3-1 (or the pseudogene TRBV3-2) to TRBJ1-1; 9 nucleotides align to TRBD1. The CDR3 runs 19 residues. Germline lookup yields CDR1 LGHDT and CDR2 YNNKEL (reference sequence). With 3 bases clipped from V and 0 bases from J, the junction kept 14 bases outside the gene matches. The CDR3 DNA reads as TGTGCCAGCAGCCAGCACCATCCGGGACAGGGCCCTTTGAACACTGAAGCTTTCTTT. Residues: CASSQHHPGQGPLNTEAFF.

The gene calls are TRBV19 and TRBJ2-3, with unresolved D. This CDR3 has 14 residues. Trimming took 2 bases from V and 0 from J, leaving 6 bases between them. Looked up from germline, CDR1 is LNHDA and CDR2 is SQIVND (reference sequence). CDR3: CASSIQASTDTQYF. CDR3 bases: TGTGCCAGTAGTATACAGGCTAGCACAGATACGCAGTATTTT.